This T cell receptor (beta chain) stems from a study of T-cell memory formation after mild COVID-19. About the study: TCR clusters were largely donor specific.

TCR alpha and TCR beta cDNA libraries carrying sample barcodes and UMIs came from 5'RACE with constant-segment primers. One entry per CDR3 protein, called by TCRdb with MiXCR from the 5' RACE reads. Of about 560,000 distinct CDR3 sequences in the sample, 20% to 25% were seen once. The CDR3 runs to 15 residues. Per the germline V gene, CDR1 is SGHTA and CDR2 is FQGNSA. V lost 5 bases, J lost 1 base, and 14 bases lay in between. A note on this clonotype: Its antigen is unidentified.

Study-level points and caveats: Whether second-wave clones peaking at day 37 were SARS-CoV-2 specific went unconfirmed. Clones shrinking between day 15 and 85 showed a balanced CD4/CD8 split, and those that grew later tilted toward CD4+.

Source material: PBMCs or a T cell subset sorted from them (not recorded which). This clonotype was sampled from an adult woman who had mild COVID-19 (a few samples of this study predate the infection). Cell type and time point are not known. The V call is TRBV7-2, the J call TRBJ1-1; the D is unclear. This CDR3 reads CASSRVELPNTEAFF. Written as DNA, the CDR3 is TGTGCCAGCAGCCGGGTAGAGTTACCGAACACTGAAGCTTTCTTT.